A single sample gave rise to the 24 T cell receptor beta chains below, sequenced in a study of regulatory and conventional T cells in RAG deficiency. Conventional CD4+ T cells were sorted from blood as CD25-low CD127-high cells. Using immunoSEQ multiplex PCR, the repertoire was profiled, and TCRdb retains in-frame clones only, with some absent. The sample holds approximately 12,000 clones; 85% to 95% are singletons and the top ten take 1.1%. These same records also appear under a second study, on regulatory T cells. In that study: The PCR used 52 TRBV and 13 TRBJ primers.

Sequenced: CD4+ effector T cells sorted from blood. These receptors originate from a human donor in good health.

This clone was recorded only once. This chain joins TRBV11-1 and TRBJ2-5, with a tentative D call TRBD2 (5 bases). The V gene lost 5 bases and the J gene lost 3 bases, with 13 bases spanning the gap. In germline, CDR1 is SGHAT, CDR2 FQDESV (reference sequence). The CDR3 has 14 amino acids. The CDR3 region is CASSPAGMEETQYF. CDR3 DNA sequence: TGTGCCAGCAGCCCCGCGGGCATGGAAGAGACCCAGTACTTC.

The chain uses TRBV10-1 and TRBJ2-7; 9 bases map to TRBD2. Germline assignment: CDR1 WNHNN and CDR2 SYGVQD (reference sequence). V gave up 4 bases and J gave up 3 bases; unmatched junction bases: 4. The CDR3 has 14 residues. The CDR3 DNA sequence: TGCGCCAGCAGTGGTAGCGGGGGCCTCTACGAGCAGTACTTC. Amino acids: CASSGSGGLYEQYF.

This chain connects TRBV9 to TRBJ2-7; D unclear. Looked up from germline, CDR1 is SGDLS and CDR2 is YYNGEE. The CDR3 spans 13 residues. The V end lost 0 bases, the J end lost 7 bases, and 11 bases lay between the germline ends. This CDR3 is CASSVDYSREQYF. The CDR3, as DNA: TGTGCCAGCAGCGTAGATTACAGTCGAGAGCAGTACTTC. The full variable domain, its missing parts supplied by reference TRBV9 and TRBJ2-7, is DSGVTQTPKHLITATGQRVTLRCSPRSGDLSVYWYQQSLDQGLQFLIQYYNGEERAKGNILERFSAQQFPDLHSELNLSSLELGDSALYFCASSVDYSREQYFGPGTRLTVT.

The V call is TRBV6-5, the J call TRBJ2-6; D remains unclear. Trimming removed 8 bases from V and 2 bases from J, with 13 bases in between. In germline, CDR1 is MNHEY, CDR2 SVGAGI. The CDR3 loop spans 15 amino acids. CDR3 bases: TGTGCCAGCCAAAGAAACGTTGCTGGGGCCAACGTCCTGACTTTC. It specifies CASQRNVAGANVLTF.

This clone appeared a few times. The chain is built from TRBV14 and TRBJ2-7, with D uncertain. The CDR3 runs 13 residues. Germline CDR1 and CDR2: SGHDN and FVKESK. V was cut by 3 bases and J by 2 bases, with 8 bases left in between. This CDR3 is CASSQVLTYEQYF. The CDR3 nucleotides are TGTGCCAGCAGCCAGGTACTGACCTACGAGCAGTACTTC.

The chain uses TRBV28 and TRBJ1-1, with D hard to call. Trimming took 7 bases from V and 5 from J, leaving 20 bases between them. Germline V gene lookup returns CDR1 MDHEN and CDR2 SYDVKM. CDR3 length: 15 residues. The CDR3 DNA reads as TGTGCCAGCAATAACTTTGGTAGGGCCCCAACTGAAGCTTTCTTT. Its protein product is CASNNFGRAPTEAFF.

The chain joins TRBV18 to TRBJ2-1, with D perhaps TRBD2 (5 bases). The CDR3 contains 15 residues. The V and J ends lost 0 bases and 7 bases respectively, with 13 bases between them. Per the germline V gene, CDR1 is KGHSH and CDR2 is LQKENI. The CDR3: CASSPPTTNKNEQFF. The CDR3 DNA reads as TGTGCCAGCTCACCACCGACGACTAACAAAAATGAGCAGTTCTTC.

This chain links TRBV15 with TRBJ1-6, with a weak D call TRBD1 (5 bases). V lost 0 bases and J lost 9, with 12 bases in between. The length of the CDR3 is 15 residues. Germline loops: CDR1 LNHNV, CDR2 YYDKDF (reference sequence). CDR3 amino acids: CATSREPGRASPLHF. The CDR3 DNA follows: TGTGCCACCAGCAGAGAACCAGGGCGAGCTTCACCCCTCCACTTT.

This chain uses TRBV19 with TRBJ1-2, with 7 bases that match TRBD1. Trimming cost V 4 bases and J 0 bases; bases outside gene matches: 5. CDR1 is LNHDA, CDR2 SQIVND, per germline (reference sequence). The CDR3 covers 15 residues. The CDR3 is CASSRGTDANYGYTF. CDR3 bases: TGTGCCAGTAGTAGAGGGACAGACGCTAACTATGGCTACACCTTC.

V usage is TRBV5-1 and J usage is TRBJ2-1; tentatively, D is TRBD1 (5 bases). Trimming stripped 0 bases from V and 6 bases from J, with 7 bases between. Per germline, CDR1 SGHRS and CDR2 YFSETQ. The CDR3 is 13 residues long. CDR3 nucleotides: TGCGCCAGCAGCTTGGTTCAGGGCAATGAGCAGTTCTTC. As protein: CASSLVQGNEQFF.

CDR3 sequence (DNA): TGTGCCAGTAGCAAACAAGGACAGGGCCCTGAAGCTTTCTTT. This sequence encodes CASSKQGQGPEAFF. The genes are TRBV19 and TRBJ1-1; 8 bases align to TRBD1. The V gene's germline CDR1 is LNHDA and CDR2 SQIVND (reference sequence). The CDR3 loop spans 14 amino acids. J was trimmed by 6 bases and V by 6 bases; bases with no gene match: 9.

V is TRBV19 and J is TRBJ1-1, with 11 bases aligning to TRBD1. The CDR3 extends over 15 amino acids. CDR1 LNHDA and CDR2 SQIVND come from the germline V gene (reference sequence). V lost 5 bases and J lost 1; bases outside the gene matches: 3. CDR3 DNA sequence: TGTGCCAGTAGTCCGGGGACAGGGGGGAACACTGAAGCTTTCTTT. Amino acids: CASSPGTGGNTEAFF.

This sequence joins TRBV27 and TRBJ1-5; D is perhaps TRBD1 (6 bases). Germline CDR1 MNHEY, CDR2 SMNVEV (reference sequence). V was cut by 6 bases and J by 7 bases, with 19 bases left in between. This CDR3 is built from 15 residues. For the CDR3, the DNA is TGTGCCAGCAGGAGTAGTGGGAGGGGGGACCAGCCCCAGCATTTT. Translating gives CASRSSGRGDQPQHF.

This rearrangement joins TRBV6-1 to TRBJ1-4; no definite D call. In germline, CDR1 is MNHNS, CDR2 SASEGT. V was shortened by 5 bases and J by 7 bases, with 11 bases between the two germline ends. This CDR3 comprises 13 residues. The CDR3 is CASSQRAVEKLFF. The CDR3 bases are TGTGCCAGCAGTCAACGGGCCGTTGAAAAACTGTTTTTT.

The V and J genes are TRBV5-1 and TRBJ2-5; TRBD2 might be the D (6 bases). The CDR3 contains 17 residues. Trimming stripped 4 bases from V and 5 bases from J, with 24 bases between. Germline CDR1 is SGHRS and CDR2 is YFSETQ. The CDR3 DNA reads TGCGCCAGCAGCCGGGATTTAGCGCGGGGAATTGGGGAGACCCAGTACTTC. Amino acid sequence: CASSRDLARGIGETQYF.

The rearrangement links TRBV30 to TRBJ1-3; D is undetermined. This CDR3 spans 13 amino acids. The V gene lost 5 bases and the J gene lost 6 bases, with 14 bases spanning the gap. Germline V gene data show CDR1 as GTSNPN and CDR2 as SVGIG (reference sequence). CDR3 amino acids: CAWGPPAKNTIYF. For the CDR3, the DNA is TGTGCCTGGGGCCCCCCAGCTAAAAACACCATATATTTT.

The gene calls are TRBV6-5 and TRBJ2-7; TRBD1 agrees at 8 bases. Germline V gives CDR1 MNHEY, CDR2 SVGAGI. The junction had 8 bases not matched to a gene; V was cut back by 5 bases and J by 2 bases. The CDR3 length is 15 residues. The CDR3 is CASSTTGQGTYEQYF. CDR3 coding DNA: TGTGCCAGCAGTACAACCGGACAGGGTACCTACGAGCAGTACTTC.

This chain uses TRBV7-6 with TRBJ2-1; TRBD1 matches at 8 bases. Germline CDR1 is SGHVS and CDR2 is FNYEAQ. The CDR3 length is 16 residues. V lost 0 bases, J lost 9 bases, and 10 bases stayed unmatched. The CDR3 spells CASSLAMQGALGEQFF. In DNA form, the CDR3 reads TGTGCCAGCAGCTTAGCGATGCAGGGGGCGCTTGGTGAGCAGTTCTTC.

In its sample, this clone was seen once. The CDR3 is CASSFGRGTQETQYF. CDR3 DNA sequence: TGTGCCAGCAGCTTCGGGAGAGGAACCCAAGAGACCCAGTACTTC. The V and J genes are TRBV7-8 and TRBJ2-5, with D possibly matching TRBD2 (6 bases). This CDR3 has 15 residues. Germline loops: CDR1 SGHVS, CDR2 FQNEAQ. Trimming took 3 bases from V and 1 from J, leaving 12 bases between them.

This sequence joins TRBV7-3 and TRBJ1-2, with 12 bases aligning to TRBD1. The V gene's germline CDR1 is SGHTA and CDR2 FQGTGA. The J segment lost 8 bases and the V segment lost 5 bases, leaving 9 bases of the junction unmatched. The CDR3 length is 15 residues. The CDR3 protein is CASSASGTGGVGYTF. In DNA form, the CDR3 reads TGTGCCAGCAGCGCCTCCGGGACAGGGGGCGTCGGCTACACCTTC. The full variable domain, its missing parts supplied by reference TRBV7-3 and TRBJ1-2, is GAGVSQTPSNKVTEKGKYVELRCDPISGHTALYWYRQSLGQGPEFLIYFQGTGAADDSGLPNDRFFAVRPEGSVSTLKIQRTERGDSAVYLCASSASGTGGVGYTFGSGTRLTVV.

V is TRBV7-6 and J is TRBJ1-3; TRBD1 matches 10 bases. There are 16 residues in the CDR3. Trimming cost V 5 bases and J 3 bases; bases outside gene matches: 7. Germline CDR1 is SGHVS and CDR2 is FNYEAQ. The CDR3 loop reads CASSPRQGARGNTIYF. CDR3 nucleotide sequence: TGTGCCAGCAGCCCCCGACAGGGGGCTCGTGGAAACACCATATATTTT.

This chain links TRBV5-1 with TRBJ1-2; 11 bases match TRBD1. CDR3 length: 16 residues. CDR1 and CDR2 (germline): SGHRS, YFSETQ. V trimming: 4 bases; J trimming: 7 bases; junction bases outside the gene matches: 12. CDR3 coding DNA: TGCGCCAGCAGCCTGACGTCCGGACAGGGGGCGTCTGGCTACACCTTC. It translates to CASSLTSGQGASGYTF.

The chain's CDR3 is CAWSVFMLAGGNEQFF. DNA for the CDR3: TGTGCCTGGAGTGTATTCATGTTAGCGGGGGGGAATGAGCAGTTCTTC. V usage is TRBV30 and J usage is TRBJ2-1, with 11 bases fitting TRBD2. This CDR3 contains 16 residues. V gave up 0 bases and J gave up 7 bases; unmatched junction bases: 8. CDR1 GTSNPN and CDR2 SVGIG come from the germline V gene (reference sequence).

The gene calls are TRBV6-5 and TRBJ2-2, with TRBD2 matching over 9 bases. With V trimmed by 6 bases and J by 6 bases, 8 bases remained unmatched. Per the germline V gene, CDR1 is MNHEY and CDR2 is SVGAGI. The CDR3 consists of 15 residues. The chain's CDR3 is CASRFSGRLSGELFF. In DNA form, the CDR3 reads TGTGCCAGCAGATTTAGCGGGAGACTCTCCGGGGAGCTGTTTTTT.